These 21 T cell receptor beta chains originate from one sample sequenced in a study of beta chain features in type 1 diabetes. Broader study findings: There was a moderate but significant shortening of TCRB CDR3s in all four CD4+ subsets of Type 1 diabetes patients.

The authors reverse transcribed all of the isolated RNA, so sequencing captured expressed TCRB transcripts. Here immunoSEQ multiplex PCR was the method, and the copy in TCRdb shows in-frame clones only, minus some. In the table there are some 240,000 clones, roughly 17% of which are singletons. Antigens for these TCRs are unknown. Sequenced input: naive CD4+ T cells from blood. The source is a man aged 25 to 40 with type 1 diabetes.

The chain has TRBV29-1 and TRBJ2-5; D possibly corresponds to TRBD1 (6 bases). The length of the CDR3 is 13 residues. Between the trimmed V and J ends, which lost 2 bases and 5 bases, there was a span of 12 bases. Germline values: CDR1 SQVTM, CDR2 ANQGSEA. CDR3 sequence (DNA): TGCAGCGTTGAATGGGGGCAGGGGGAGACCCAGTACTTC. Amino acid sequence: CSVEWGQGETQYF.

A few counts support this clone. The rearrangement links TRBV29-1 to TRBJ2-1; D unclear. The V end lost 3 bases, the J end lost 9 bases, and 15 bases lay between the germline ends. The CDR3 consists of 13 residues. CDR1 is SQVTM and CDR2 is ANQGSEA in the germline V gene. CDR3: CSVEPPLLFEQFF. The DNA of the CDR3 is TGCAGCGTTGAGCCCCCCCTTCTATTTGAGCAGTTCTTC.

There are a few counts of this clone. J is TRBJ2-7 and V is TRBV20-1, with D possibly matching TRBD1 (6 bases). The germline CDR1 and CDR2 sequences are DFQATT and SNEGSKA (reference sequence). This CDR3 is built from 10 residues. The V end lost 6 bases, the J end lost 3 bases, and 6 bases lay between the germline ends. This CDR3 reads CSAGGYEQYF. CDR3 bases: TGCAGTGCAGGGGGCTACGAGCAGTACTTC.

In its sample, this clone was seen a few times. The CDR3 sequence: CASSEGGYNEQFF. In DNA, the CDR3 is TGTGCCAGCAGTGAAGGCGGATACAATGAGCAGTTCTTC. The chain uses TRBV2 and TRBJ2-1; no definite D call. The CDR3 loop spans 13 amino acids. Germline loops: CDR1 SNHLY, CDR2 FYNNEI. V dropped 1 base and J dropped 4 bases, with 5 bases sitting between them.

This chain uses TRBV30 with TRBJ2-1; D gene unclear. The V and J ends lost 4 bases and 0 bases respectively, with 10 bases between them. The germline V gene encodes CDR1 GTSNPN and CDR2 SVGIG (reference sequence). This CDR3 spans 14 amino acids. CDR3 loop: CAWNPNPSYNEQFF. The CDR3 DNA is TGTGCCTGGAATCCCAACCCCTCCTACAATGAGCAGTTCTTC.

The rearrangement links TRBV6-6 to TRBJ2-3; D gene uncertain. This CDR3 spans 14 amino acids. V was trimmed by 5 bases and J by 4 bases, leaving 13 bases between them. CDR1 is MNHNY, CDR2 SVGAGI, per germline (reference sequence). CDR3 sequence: CASSPRVWADTQYF. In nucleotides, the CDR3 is TGTGCCAGCAGTCCTAGGGTATGGGCAGATACGCAGTATTTT.

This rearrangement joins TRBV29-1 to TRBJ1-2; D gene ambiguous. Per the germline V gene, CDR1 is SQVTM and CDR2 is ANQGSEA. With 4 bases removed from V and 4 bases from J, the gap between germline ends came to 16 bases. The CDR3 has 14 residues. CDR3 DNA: TGCAGCGTTGGTCGGCAGCTCCCTGGCTATGGCTACACCTTC. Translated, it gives CSVGRQLPGYGYTF.

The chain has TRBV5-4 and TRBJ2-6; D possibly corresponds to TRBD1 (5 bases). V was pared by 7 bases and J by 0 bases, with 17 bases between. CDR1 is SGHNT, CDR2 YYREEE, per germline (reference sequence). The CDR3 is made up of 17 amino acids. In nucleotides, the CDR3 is TGTGCCAGCTTCGTGGGGCTGACAGCCTCTGGGGCCAACGTCCTGACTTTC. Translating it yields CASFVGLTASGANVLTF.

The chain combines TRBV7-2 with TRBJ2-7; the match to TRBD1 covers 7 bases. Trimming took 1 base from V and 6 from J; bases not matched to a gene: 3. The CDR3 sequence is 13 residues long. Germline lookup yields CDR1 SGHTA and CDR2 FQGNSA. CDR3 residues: CASSLEYRGEQYF. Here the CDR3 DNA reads TGTGCCAGCAGCTTAGAATACAGGGGCGAGCAGTACTTC. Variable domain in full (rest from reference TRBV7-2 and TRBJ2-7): GAGVSQSPSNKVTEKGKDVELRCDPISGHTALYWYRQSLGQGLEFLIYFQGNSAPDKSGLPSDRFSAERTGGSVSTLTIQRTQQEDSAVYLCASSLEYRGEQYFGPGTRLTVT.

In nucleotides, the CDR3 is TGTGCCAGCAGCTTGGGACAGAGATCCTACGAGCAGTACTTC. Translated, it gives CASSLGQRSYEQYF. The gene calls are TRBV5-6 and TRBJ2-7; D perhaps matches TRBD1 (5 bases). This CDR3 has 14 amino acids. In germline, CDR1 is SGHDT, CDR2 YYEEEE. Trimming shortened V by 0 bases and J by 1 base, and 8 bases separated the two germline ends.

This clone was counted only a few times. CDR3 protein: CAISDLRQDRNEQFF. As DNA, the CDR3 is TGTGCCATCAGTGACCTACGACAGGACCGCAATGAGCAGTTCTTC. This chain joins TRBV10-3 and TRBJ2-1; a possible D gene is TRBD1 (6 bases). Germline V lookup: CDR1 ENHRY, CDR2 SYGVKD. Trimming stripped 3 bases from V and 6 bases from J, with 15 bases between. There are 15 residues in the CDR3.

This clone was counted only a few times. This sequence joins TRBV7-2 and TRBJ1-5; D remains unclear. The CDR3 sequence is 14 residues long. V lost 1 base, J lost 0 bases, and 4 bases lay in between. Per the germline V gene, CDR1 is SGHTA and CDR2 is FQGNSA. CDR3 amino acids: CASSLVSSNQPQHF. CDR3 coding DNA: TGTGCCAGCAGCTTAGTCAGTAGCAATCAGCCCCAGCATTTT.

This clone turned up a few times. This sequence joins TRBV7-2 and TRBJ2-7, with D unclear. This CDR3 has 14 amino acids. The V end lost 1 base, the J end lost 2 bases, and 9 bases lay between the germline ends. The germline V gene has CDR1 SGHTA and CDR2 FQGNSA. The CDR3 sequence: CASSLGPGTYEQYF. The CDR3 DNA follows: TGTGCCAGCAGCTTAGGCCCTGGCACCTACGAGCAGTACTTC.

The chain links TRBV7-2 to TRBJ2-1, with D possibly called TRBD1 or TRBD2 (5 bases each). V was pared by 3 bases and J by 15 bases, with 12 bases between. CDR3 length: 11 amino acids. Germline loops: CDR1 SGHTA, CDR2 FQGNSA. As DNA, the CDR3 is TGTGCCAGCAGCTTTGGGACGCCCCCGTTCTTC. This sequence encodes CASSFGTPPFF. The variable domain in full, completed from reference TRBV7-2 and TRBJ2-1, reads GAGVSQSPSNKVTEKGKDVELRCDPISGHTALYWYRQSLGQGLEFLIYFQGNSAPDKSGLPSDRFSAERTGGSVSTLTIQRTQQEDSAVYLCASSFGTPPFFGPGTRLTVL.

The chain's CDR3 is CSASGRRELFF. CDR3 nucleotide sequence: TGCAGTGCTTCCGGACGTCGGGAGCTGTTTTTT. V usage is TRBV20-1 and J usage is TRBJ2-2; D ambiguous. This CDR3 region has 11 residues. The V end lost 5 bases, the J end lost 9 bases, and 10 bases lay between the germline ends. Germline values: CDR1 DFQATT, CDR2 SNEGSKA (reference sequence).

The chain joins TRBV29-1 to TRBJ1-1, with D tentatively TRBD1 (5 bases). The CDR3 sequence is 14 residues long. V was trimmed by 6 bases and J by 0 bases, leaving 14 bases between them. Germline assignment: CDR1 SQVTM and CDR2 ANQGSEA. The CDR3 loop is CSVVREGMNTEAFF. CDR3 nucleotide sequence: TGCAGCGTCGTCCGGGAGGGGATGAACACTGAAGCTTTCTTT.

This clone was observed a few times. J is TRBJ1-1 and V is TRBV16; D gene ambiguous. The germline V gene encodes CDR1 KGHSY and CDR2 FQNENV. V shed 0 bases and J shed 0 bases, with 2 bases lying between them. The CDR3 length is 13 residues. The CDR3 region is CASSQSVNTEAFF. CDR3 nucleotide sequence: TGTGCCAGCAGCCAATCTGTGAACACTGAAGCTTTCTTT. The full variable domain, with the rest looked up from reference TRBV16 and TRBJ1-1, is GEEVAQTPKHLVRGEGQKAKLYCAPIKGHSYVFWYQQVLKNEFKFLISFQNENVFDETGMPKERFSAKCLPNSPCSLEIQATKLEDSAVYFCASSQSVNTEAFFGQGTRLTVV.

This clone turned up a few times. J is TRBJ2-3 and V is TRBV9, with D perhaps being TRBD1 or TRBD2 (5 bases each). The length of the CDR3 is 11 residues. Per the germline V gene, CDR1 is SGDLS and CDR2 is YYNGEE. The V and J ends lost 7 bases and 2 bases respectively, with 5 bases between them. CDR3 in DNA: TGTGCCAGCGGGACCACAGATACGCAGTATTTT. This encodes CASGTTDTQYF.

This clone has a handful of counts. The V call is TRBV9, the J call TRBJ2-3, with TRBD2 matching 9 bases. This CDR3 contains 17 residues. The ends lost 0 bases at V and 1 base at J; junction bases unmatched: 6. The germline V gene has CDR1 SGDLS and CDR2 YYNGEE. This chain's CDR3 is CASSVGGASGGTDTQYF. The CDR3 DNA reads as TGTGCCAGCAGCGTAGGAGGTGCTAGCGGGGGCACAGATACGCAGTATTTT.

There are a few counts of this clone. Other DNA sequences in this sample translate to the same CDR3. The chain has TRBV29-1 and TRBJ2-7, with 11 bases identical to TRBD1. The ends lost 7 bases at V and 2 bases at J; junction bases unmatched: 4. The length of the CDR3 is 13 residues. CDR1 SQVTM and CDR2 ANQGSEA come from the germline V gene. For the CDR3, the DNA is TGCAGCGCGAGGACAGGGGGCCCCTACGAGCAGTACTTC. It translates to CSARTGGPYEQYF.

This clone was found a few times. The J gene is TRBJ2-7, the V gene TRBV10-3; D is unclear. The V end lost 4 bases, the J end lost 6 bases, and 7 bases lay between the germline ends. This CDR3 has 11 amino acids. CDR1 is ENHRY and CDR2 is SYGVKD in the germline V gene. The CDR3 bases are TGTGCCATCAGTGGCCTGTCCGAGCAGTACTTC. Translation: CAISGLSEQYF.